These T cell receptor beta chains were read from a single sample in a study of T cells after yellow fever vaccination. TCRdb re-analysed the 5' RACE reads in MiXCR, keeping a single row per CDR3 protein. This table holds 500,000 to 650,000 distinct CDR3 sequences, around an eighth found once. The sample here was PBMCs, taken on the day of the yellow fever booster vaccination. The source is a man aged 30-40 years who received the YFV17D yellow fever vaccine. Each CDR3 is given with its conserved first and last residue. D genes are given only for firm matches. Size is omitted from some rows. Given values are once, few, many or a class for expanded clones.

D gene | clone size | J gene | V gene | CDR3 protein | CDR3 DNA
- | few | TRBJ2-2 | TRBV12-3/TRBV12-4 | CASTLDSAGELFF | TGTGCCAGCACCTTGGACTCGGCCGGGGAGCTGTTTTTT
TRBD2 | - | TRBJ2-3 | TRBV7-9 | CASRDSGRTDTQYF | TGTGCCAGCAGGGATAGCGGGAGAACAGATACGCAGTATTTT
TRBD2 | - | TRBJ2-7 | TRBV6-1 | CASSDELAGASYEQYF | TGTGCCAGCAGTGACGAACTAGCGGGAGCATCCTACGAGCAGTACTTC
- | - | TRBJ2-3 | TRBV9 | CASSVLPSSTDTQYF | TGTGCCAGCAGCGTGCTACCATCTAGCACAGATACGCAGTATTTT
- | few | TRBJ1-2 | TRBV29-1 | CSVDTSRGVYTF | TGCAGCGTGGATACATCTAGGGGTGTCTACACCTTC
TRBD2 | - | TRBJ2-7 | TRBV7-8 | CASSLGLAGVKTSYEQYF | TGTGCCAGCAGCTTAGGTTTGGCGGGAGTTAAGACATCCTACGAGCAGTACTTC
TRBD1 | few | TRBJ2-7 | TRBV2 | CASNEQGAVSYEQYF | TGTGCCAGCAATGAACAGGGGGCTGTCTCCTACGAGCAGTACTTC
TRBD1 | - | TRBJ1-1 | TRBV7-2 | CASDRGLNTEAFF | TGTGCCAGCGACAGGGGGCTGAACACTGAAGCTTTCTTT
TRBD2 | - | TRBJ2-3 | TRBV12-3/TRBV12-4 | CASTKRTSGTDTQYF | TGTGCCAGCACAAAAAGGACTAGCGGGACAGATACGCAGTATTTT
- | few | TRBJ2-5 | TRBV24-1 | CATSDSAEGWETQYF | TGTGCCACCAGTGATTCGGCCGAAGGTTGGGAGACCCAGTACTTC
- | - | TRBJ1-1 | TRBV15 | CATSAASNTEAFF | TGTGCCACCAGCGCGGCCTCGAACACTGAAGCTTTCTTT
- | many | TRBJ1-2 | TRBV20-1 | CRATGSYGYTF | TGCAGAGCTACGGGGAGCTATGGCTACACCTTC
- | few | TRBJ2-2 | TRBV12-3/TRBV12-4 | CASSFRQGELFF | TGTGCCAGCAGTTTTAGACAGGGGGAGCTGTTTTTT
- | - | TRBJ2-6 | TRBV9 | CASSGLGHFSGANVLTF | TGTGCCAGCAGCGGGCTAGGACATTTCTCTGGGGCCAACGTCCTGACTTTC
TRBD2 | few | TRBJ2-1 | TRBV20-1 | CSASEAGGPEQFF | TGCAGTGCTAGTGAAGCGGGAGGGCCTGAGCAGTTCTTC
- | - | TRBJ2-7 | TRBV28 | CATTVSIDTYEQYF | TGTGCCACCACCGTATCCATCGATACCTACGAGCAGTACTTC
TRBD1 | many | TRBJ2-2 | TRBV5-1 | CASSLRDRHTGELFF | TGCGCCAGCAGCCTCCGGGACAGACACACCGGGGAGCTGTTTTTT
TRBD1 | - | TRBJ1-2 | TRBV29-1 | CSVEDGEGANGYTF | TGCAGCGTTGAAGATGGGGAGGGGGCAAATGGCTACACCTTC
- | - | TRBJ2-7 | TRBV2 | CASIKLGSLGEQYF | TGTGCCAGCATCAAGTTGGGAAGTCTGGGGGAGCAGTACTTC
TRBD1 | few | TRBJ2-7 | TRBV2 | CATRTGDAYEQYF | TGTGCCACCCGGACAGGGGACGCCTACGAGCAGTACTTC
- | - | TRBJ2-1 | TRBV20-1 | CSAPSLNEGVNEQFF | TGCAGTGCCCCTTCCCTTAACGAGGGGGTTAATGAGCAGTTCTTC
- | few | TRBJ2-2 | TRBV7-3 | CASSLTANPGELFF | TGTGCCAGCAGCTTAACCGCTAACCCCGGGGAGCTGTTTTTT
- | few | TRBJ1-6 | TRBV20-1 | CSARNNSPLHF | TGCAGTGCTAGGAATAATTCACCCCTCCACTTT
- | - | TRBJ2-4 | TRBV5-1 | CASSLEPTNDKNIQYF | TGCGCCAGCAGCTTGGAGCCGACAAACGACAAAAACATTCAGTACTTC